The clone carrying this T cell receptor beta chain appeared many times. Antigen: not known. After constant-region reverse-primer amplification, full-length variable regions underwent semi-nested PCR with Nested Universal Primer A. TCRdb reprocessed the 5' RACE reads via MiXCR and lists one record per CDR3 protein. The sample consists of several thousand distinct CDR3 sequences, approximately 40% of them appearing once. CD4+CD45RO+CD25- cells were isolated as memory CD4+ T cells. Findings and limits, study-wide: Tumor memory CD4+ T cell TCR gene usage clustered with blood and lymph node memory CD4+ cells and lymph node naive CD4+ cells. Tumor Tregs overlapped most with tumor, then blood, naive CD4+ cells.

This receptor was taken from a female donor with breast cancer. Sequencing was performed on tumor-infiltrating memory CD4+ T cells sorted from the breast tumor. Subset given: memory CD4+ T cells, CD4+CD45RO+CD25-.

The CDR3 region has the DNA TGCAGTGCTCCGACGATGGGTACGGAAAACATTCAGTACTTC. It codes for CSAPTMGTENIQYF. The rearrangement uses TRBV20-1 and TRBJ2-4, with unresolved D. The CDR3 spans 14 residues. Trimming took off 5 bases at V and 5 bases at J, with 16 bases between the two ends. Germline CDR1 and CDR2: DFQATT and SNEGSKA (reference sequence).